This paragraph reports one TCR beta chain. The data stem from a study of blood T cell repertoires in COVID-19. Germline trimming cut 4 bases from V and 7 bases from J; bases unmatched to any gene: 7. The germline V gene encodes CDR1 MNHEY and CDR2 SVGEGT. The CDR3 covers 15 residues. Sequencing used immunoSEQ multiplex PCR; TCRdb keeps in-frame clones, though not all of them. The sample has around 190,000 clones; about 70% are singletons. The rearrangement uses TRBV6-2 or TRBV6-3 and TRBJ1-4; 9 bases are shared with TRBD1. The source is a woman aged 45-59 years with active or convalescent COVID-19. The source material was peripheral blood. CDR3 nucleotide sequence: TGTGCCAGCAGTTCCGGGGACAGGGAAGTTGAAAAACTGTTTTTT. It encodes CASSSGDREVEKLFF.